This T cell receptor beta chain was identified during a study of blood T cell repertoires in COVID-19. The overall study: Acute and convalescent COVID-19 samples came from the United States, Italy and Spain. Sources were T cells, B-cell-depleted T cells, or PBMCs; the material itself was cDNA or gDNA.

The CDR3 runs to 16 residues. The ends were cut back, 0 bases at V and 4 bases at J, with 16 bases in the middle. Germline V lookup: CDR1 SGHNT, CDR2 YYREEE (reference sequence). In this sample, this clone turned up a few times. Per the original methods: By means of reference gene primer amplification, nucleated cell counts were estimated. Profiling relied on immunoSEQ multiplex PCR, and the TCRdb table lists in-frame clones only, not all of them. V, J and clone size were drawn from that table, and D and trimming were deduced from the DNA. The data show some 40,000 clones, 70% to 80% seen once. The V gene is TRBV5-4, the J gene TRBJ1-2, with no clear D. The receptor was derived from a man in his sixties or seventies with acute or convalescent COVID-19. Sequenced material: peripheral blood. The chain's CDR3 is CASSLGAQAGLYGYTF. The CDR3 coding sequence is TGTGCCAGCAGCTTGGGCGCGCAGGCGGGCCTCTATGGCTACACCTTC.